The next 14 T cell receptor beta chains were all read from a single sample in a study of cytomegalovirus exposure and HLA in healthy donors. Primers for the PCR totalled 60 Vbeta and 13 Jbeta. Assay used: immunoSEQ multiplex PCR; TCRdb lists only in-frame clones, some missing. The sample holds 80,000 to 100,000 clones. Specimen: PBMCs. Every receptor here comes from a middle-aged man in good health and CMV-seropositive.

The chain links TRBV7-2 to TRBJ2-2; TRBD1 aligns across 7 bases. The V and J ends lost 5 bases and 10 bases, in that order; junction bases with no gene match: 10. The CDR3 loop spans 14 amino acids. Per the germline V gene, CDR1 is SGHTA and CDR2 is FQGNSA. The CDR3 nucleotides are TGTGCCAGCAGCAGACCGACAGGGCAGGTGGAGCTGTTTTTT. Translation: CASSRPTGQVELFF.

The V and J genes are TRBV11-3 and TRBJ1-2; no firm D call. V lost 1 base to trimming and J lost 7 bases, with 16 bases between them. The CDR3 covers 15 residues. The germline gives CDR1 SGHNT, CDR2 YENEEA. CDR3 sequence: CASSLGEPTSGGYTF. In nucleotides, the CDR3 is TGTGCCAGCAGCTTAGGTGAGCCCACGAGTGGTGGCTACACCTTC.

V and J are TRBV19 and TRBJ1-5, with D maybe TRBD1 (6 bases). The CDR3 is 17 amino acids. Per the germline V gene, CDR1 is LNHDA and CDR2 is SQIVND (reference sequence). Trimming took off 3 bases at V and 0 bases at J, with 15 bases between the two ends. CDR3 region: CASSMFSDSYSNQPQHF. The CDR3 coding sequence is TGTGCCAGTAGTATGTTTTCGGACAGCTATAGCAATCAGCCCCAGCATTTT.

This rearrangement joins TRBV5-5 to TRBJ2-7, with 8 bases fitting TRBD2. Losses at the gene ends were 4 bases for V and 0 bases for J; bases not matched to a gene: 9. This CDR3 is 16 amino acids long. Per the germline V gene, CDR1 is SGHKS and CDR2 is YYEKEE (reference sequence). The CDR3 nucleotides are TGTGCCAGCAGCCCTACGACTAGCGCCTTCTCCTACGAGCAGTACGTC. Translation: CASSPTTSAFSYEQYV.

The chain joins TRBV25-1 to TRBJ1-4, with 7 bases that match TRBD1. CDR1 and CDR2 (germline): MGHDK, SYGVNS. The CDR3 is made up of 16 amino acids. The trim removed 4 bases at V and 14 bases at J, leaving 19 bases unmatched. For the CDR3, the DNA is TGTGCCAGCAGTGGGACAGGATCCCTCGCAATCCATGGGCTGTTTTTT. Its protein product is CASSGTGSLAIHGLFF.

CDR3 coding DNA: TGTGCCAGCAGCTTAGAGGGACTAGCCGGGAGCCTTAAGATGACCCAGTACTTC. Protein product: CASSLEGLAGSLKMTQYF. The rearrangement joins TRBV7-8 to TRBJ2-5, with 9 bases fitting TRBD2. Germline trimming cut 1 base from V and 7 bases from J; bases unmatched to any gene: 16. The CDR3 totals 18 residues. Germline assignment: CDR1 SGHVS and CDR2 FQNEAQ.

The chain couples TRBV2 to TRBJ2-7; 7 bases are a match to TRBD1. Trimming removed 5 bases from V and 4 bases from J; junction bases left unmatched: 8. Germline V lookup: CDR1 SNHLY, CDR2 FYNNEI. The CDR3 length is 14 residues. CDR3 nucleotides: TGTGCCAGCAGTCCAGACAGGGTAGGGTACGAGCAGTACTTC. Encoded protein: CASSPDRVGYEQYF. The full variable domain, with the rest looked up from reference TRBV2 and TRBJ2-7, is EPEVTQTPSHQVTQMGQEVILRCVPISNHLYFYWYRQILGQKVEFLVSFYNNEISEKSEIFDDQFSVERPDGSNFTLKIRSTKLEDSAMYFCASSPDRVGYEQYFGPGTRLTVT.

The V call is TRBV27, the J call TRBJ2-1; D is perhaps TRBD2 (6 bases). The germline V gene encodes CDR1 MNHEY and CDR2 SMNVEV (reference sequence). This CDR3 has 15 residues. V was shortened by 6 bases and J by 0 bases, with 12 bases between the two germline ends. The DNA of the CDR3 is TGTGCCAGCAGAATGGGCGGGACCTCCTACAATGAGCAGTTCTTC. Its protein is CASRMGGTSYNEQFF.

The chain employs TRBV5-1 and TRBJ2-1; 12 bases align to TRBD2. CDR1 is SGHRS, CDR2 YFSETQ, per germline. The CDR3 has 13 amino acids. The V gene end was trimmed by 3 bases and the J gene end by 9 bases; junction bases not matched to a gene: 1. CDR3 residues: CASSSGLAGEQFF. In nucleotides, the CDR3 is TGCGCCAGCAGCTCGGGACTAGCGGGTGAGCAGTTCTTC.

The V call is TRBV27, the J call TRBJ1-1; weak D call: TRBD1 (6 bases). From germline, CDR1 is MNHEY and CDR2 SMNVEV (reference sequence). The CDR3 contains 14 residues. V gave up 8 bases and J gave up 6 bases, with 19 bases separating them. CDR3 residues: CASYWGRGLSEAFF. For the CDR3, the DNA is TGTGCCAGCTATTGGGGCAGGGGTTTGTCTGAAGCTTTCTTT.

The gene calls are TRBV11-3 and TRBJ1-2; 9 bases are a match to TRBD1. This CDR3 region has 15 residues. The V gene's germline CDR1 is SGHNT and CDR2 YENEEA. V dropped 1 base and J dropped 7; count of bases not matched to a gene: 7. The CDR3 DNA reads TGTGCCAGCAGCTTAGCCGGGACAGGGATTGGTGGCTACACCTTC. Its translation: CASSLAGTGIGGYTF.

V gene TRBV2 combines with J gene TRBJ1-2; 9 nucleotides agree with TRBD1. This CDR3 comprises 14 residues. Germline CDR1 is SNHLY and CDR2 is FYNNEI. After removal of 5 bases from V and 2 bases from J, the junction contained 3 bases not matched to a gene. In nucleotides, the CDR3 is TGTGCCAGCAGTCGGGACAGGGTCAACTATGGCTACACCTTC. Its protein product is CASSRDRVNYGYTF.

The chain joins TRBV4-3 to TRBJ2-5; 10 bases are a match to TRBD2. This CDR3 has 16 residues. With V trimmed by 0 bases and J by 5 bases, 6 bases remained unmatched. Germline CDR1 LGHNA, CDR2 YSLEER. The CDR3 is CASSQESGRAWETQYF. The CDR3 DNA reads TGCGCCAGCAGCCAAGAAAGCGGGAGGGCCTGGGAGACCCAGTACTTC.

This chain links TRBV18 with TRBJ1-1, with 9 bases that match TRBD1. The junction had 1 base not matched to a gene; V was cut back by 4 bases and J by 4 bases. The CDR3 has 13 residues. Germline assignment: CDR1 KGHSH and CDR2 LQKENI. CDR3: CASSRDRATEAFF. The DNA for the CDR3 is TGTGCCAGCTCACGGGACAGGGCCACTGAAGCTTTCTTT.